These 17 T cell receptor beta chains came from one sample sequenced in a study of cytomegalovirus exposure and HLA in healthy donors. The primer mix had 60 Vbeta and 13 Jbeta primers. Profiling relied on immunoSEQ multiplex PCR, and the TCRdb table lists in-frame clones only, not all of them. In total, the table holds approximately 130,000 clones. The sequencing input was PBMCs. The receptors were gathered from a woman aged 55 to 70 in good health and CMV-seronegative.

The rearrangement joins TRBV4-1 to TRBJ2-2; D might be TRBD1 (6 bases). V lost 1 base and J lost 2, with 17 bases in between. Germline V gives CDR1 MGHRA, CDR2 YSYEKL. The CDR3 sequence is 18 residues long. CDR3 loop: CASSQGTRDILNTGELFF. In DNA form, the CDR3 reads TGCGCCAGCAGCCAAGGGACCCGGGACATCCTAAACACCGGGGAGCTGTTTTTT.

V usage is TRBV5-1 and J usage is TRBJ1-4; TRBD1 might be the D (5 bases). Between the trimmed V and J ends, which lost 0 bases and 5 bases, there was a span of 11 bases. Germline V lookup: CDR1 SGHRS, CDR2 YFSETQ. The CDR3 consists of 15 residues. The CDR3 loop is CASSLGGTENEKLFF. The CDR3 DNA reads as TGCGCCAGCAGCTTGGGAGGGACTGAGAATGAAAAACTGTTTTTT.

The rearrangement links TRBV30 to TRBJ1-6, with TRBD1 as a possible D gene (5 bases). Trimming took 3 bases from V and 9 from J, leaving 12 bases between them. The CDR3 sequence is 13 residues long. Germline CDR1 reads GTSNPN; CDR2 reads SVGIG (reference sequence). The CDR3 here is CAWREPGSSPLHF. The DNA of the CDR3 is TGTGCCTGGAGGGAGCCAGGGTCTTCACCCCTCCACTTT.

The chain carries TRBV28 and TRBJ1-2; 7 bases line up with TRBD1. Germline V lookup: CDR1 MDHEN, CDR2 SYDVKM. The CDR3 covers 16 residues. V gave up 4 bases and J gave up 8 bases; unmatched junction bases: 16. This chain's CDR3 is CASSSATGLMSEGYTF. The CDR3 bases are TGTGCCAGCAGTTCGGCGACAGGGCTGATGTCGGAAGGCTACACCTTC.

The chain links TRBV5-1 to TRBJ1-3; D gene ambiguous. CDR3 size: 14 residues. With 4 bases removed from V and 0 bases from J, the gap between germline ends came to 8 bases. Germline loops: CDR1 SGHRS, CDR2 YFSETQ. The CDR3: CASSQTPSGNTIYF. The CDR3 region has the DNA TGCGCCAGCAGCCAAACTCCCTCTGGAAACACCATATATTTT.

The chain uses TRBV7-9 and TRBJ1-5; D remains unclear. The CDR3 runs 13 residues. Germline CDR1 reads SEHNR; CDR2 reads FQNEAQ (reference sequence). V lost 5 bases to trimming and J lost 2 bases, with 7 bases between them. The CDR3 DNA reads as TGTGCCAGCAGCCCAAATGGCAATCAGCCCCAGCATTTT. The encoded protein is CASSPNGNQPQHF.

The chain couples TRBV19 to TRBJ2-5; TRBD2 is a possible D gene (6 bases). Per the germline V gene, CDR1 is LNHDA and CDR2 is SQIVND (reference sequence). V lost 4 bases and J lost 1, with 10 bases in between. The length of the CDR3 is 14 residues. The CDR3 DNA reads as TGTGCCAGTAGTAGGAGGGGCCTCCAAGAGACCCAGTACTTC. This translates into CASSRRGLQETQYF.

The CDR3 sequence is CASSLWQNQPQHF. In nucleotides, the CDR3 is TGTGCCAGCAGCTTATGGCAGAATCAGCCCCAGCATTTT. This chain connects TRBV7-2 to TRBJ1-5; D gene unclear. This CDR3 has 13 residues. The germline V gene encodes CDR1 SGHTA and CDR2 FQGNSA. V was cut by 2 bases and J by 4 bases, with 6 bases left in between.

The chain is built from TRBV5-4 and TRBJ2-7; 7 nucleotides agree with TRBD2. The J segment lost 4 bases and the V segment lost 0 bases, leaving 7 bases of the junction unmatched. In germline, CDR1 is SGHNT, CDR2 YYREEE (reference sequence). The CDR3 spans 15 residues. The CDR3 DNA is TGTGCCAGCAGCTTGGGGGGAGGGGCGAGTTACGAGCAGTACTTC. This encodes CASSLGGGASYEQYF.

The chain recombines TRBV6-5 with TRBJ2-5; D unresolved. The CDR3 covers 13 residues. In germline, CDR1 is MNHEY, CDR2 SVGAGI. V lost 9 bases and J 0 bases, leaving 11 bases between the germline ends. CDR3 DNA sequence: TGTGCCAGTCGAGAGATAAACCAAGAGACCCAGTACTTC. Residues: CASREINQETQYF.

V and J are TRBV6-6 and TRBJ2-7; TRBD1 matches 9 bases. Trimming cost V 7 bases and J 6 bases; bases outside gene matches: 10. The CDR3 sequence is 14 residues long. Germline V CDR1 and CDR2: MNHNY, SVGAGI (reference sequence). The CDR3 protein is CASKLPGQGGEQYF. The CDR3 nucleotides are TGTGCCAGCAAACTACCGGGACAGGGAGGCGAGCAGTACTTC.

The chain links TRBV5-1 to TRBJ2-3, with 7 bases lining up with TRBD1. Trimming at V came to 0 bases and at J to 3 bases, leaving 4 bases not matched to a gene. Germline V lookup: CDR1 SGHRS, CDR2 YFSETQ. There are 15 residues in the CDR3. In DNA form, the CDR3 reads TGCGCCAGCAGCTTGGGGACAGGCAGAACAGATACGCAGTATTTT. It translates to CASSLGTGRTDTQYF.

The rearrangement uses TRBV19 and TRBJ1-1, with D perhaps matching TRBD1 (6 bases). CDR1 and CDR2 (germline): LNHDA, SQIVND (reference sequence). V was trimmed by 3 bases and J by 5 bases, leaving 16 bases between them. This CDR3 is 15 amino acids long. The chain's CDR3 is CASSIFAGAQTEAFF. CDR3 nucleotide sequence: TGTGCCAGTAGTATTTTTGCGGGGGCGCAAACTGAAGCTTTCTTT.

This rearrangement joins TRBV2 to TRBJ2-5, with 7 bases lining up with TRBD2. The CDR3 runs 15 residues. V trimming: 4 bases; J trimming: 11 bases; junction bases outside the gene matches: 16. The germline CDR1 and CDR2 sequences are SNHLY and FYNNEI. The CDR3 spells CASSGGGSVLGEQYF. The CDR3 DNA reads as TGTGCCAGCAGTGGAGGCGGGAGCGTCTTGGGAGAGCAGTACTTC.

This sequence joins TRBV19 and TRBJ1-4; D is undetermined. Per the germline V gene, CDR1 is LNHDA and CDR2 is SQIVND (reference sequence). Trimming pared 6 bases from V and 7 bases from J, leaving 6 bases between. CDR3 length equals 11 residues. The CDR3 sequence is CASSPSEKLFF. The CDR3, as DNA: TGTGCCAGTAGCCCGAGTGAAAAACTGTTTTTT.

The chain uses TRBV7-9 and TRBJ1-6; D possibly corresponds to TRBD1 (5 bases). This CDR3 is built from 14 residues. The germline gives CDR1 SEHNR, CDR2 FQNEAQ (reference sequence). Between the trimmed V and J ends, which lost 5 bases and 10 bases, there was a span of 15 bases. The CDR3 DNA reads as TGTGCCAGCAGCCCTAGGGGTTCCCCATCACCCCTCCACTTT. The encoded protein is CASSPRGSPSPLHF.

V usage is TRBV2 and J usage is TRBJ2-7; D is perhaps TRBD2 (7 bases). This CDR3 is built from 15 residues. Germline CDR1 SNHLY, CDR2 FYNNEI. Trimming removed 6 bases at V and 1 base at J, with 16 bases between. The CDR3 DNA reads TGTGCCAGCAGACCTACAGGGAGGGGGTCCTACGAGCAGTACTTC. It codes for CASRPTGRGSYEQYF.